The 32 T cell receptor beta chains in this list originate from one sample, sequenced in a study of vaccination and CD4 T cells after COVID-19. The sample's treatment: roughly ten-day PBMC culture with coronavirus spike peptide pools or control peptides (ViraFEST assay). These TCRs are of unknown antigen specificity. The Oncomine TCR Beta short-read assay sequenced DNA from cultured CD4+ T cells. TCRdb itself ran the PCR reads through MiXCR, one entry per CDR3 protein. Altogether around 20,000 distinct CDR3 sequences are present, less than 55% being singletons, with the ten largest covering 2.5% to 3%. Specimen: CD4+ T cells from blood, cultured in vitro, collected after SARS-CoV-2 vaccination. The receptors come from a human donor who had recovered from COVID-19.

As regards this clonotype: One junction end does not reproduce the germline sequence, and a read error may be involved. This chain connects TRBV6-1 to TRBJ1-2, with 7 bases aligning to TRBD1. CDR1 and CDR2 from the germline V gene are MNHNS and SASEGT. The CDR3 is 14 residues long. The CDR3 nucleotides read TGTGCCAGCAGAGGGGGACAGCCGAACTATGGCTTCACCTTC. Protein sequence: CASRGGQPNYGFTF.

This chain uses TRBV19 with TRBJ1-2; D may be TRBD1 (6 bases). Per the germline V gene, CDR1 is LNHDA and CDR2 is SQIVND (reference sequence). CDR3 size: 14 residues. V lost 7 bases and J lost 6, with 18 bases in between. As DNA, the CDR3 is TGTGCCAGTAACCCACAGGGCCGCCGGGATGGCTACACCTTC. Translating it yields CASNPQGRRDGYTF.

A few counts support this clonotype. The chain has TRBV20-1 and TRBJ1-2; tentative D call: TRBD1 (5 bases). Trimming pared 0 bases from V and 2 bases from J, leaving 13 bases between. The CDR3 is 15 residues long. Germline V gene data show CDR1 as DFQATT and CDR2 as SNEGSKA (reference sequence). The CDR3 DNA is TGCAGTGCTAGAGATCTAGTACAGGCGAACTATGGCTACACCTTC. Translation gives CSARDLVQANYGYTF.

Only a few counts were recorded for this clonotype. The chain joins TRBV19 to TRBJ1-5; 7 nucleotides line up with TRBD1. The CDR3 is 15 residues long. The trim removed 5 bases at V and 4 bases at J, leaving 8 bases unmatched. Germline loops: CDR1 LNHDA, CDR2 SQIVND (reference sequence). CDR3 in DNA: TGTGCCAGTAGTCCACCACAGGGGAGAAATCAGCCCCAGCATTTT. The encoded protein is CASSPPQGRNQPQHF.

This clonotype occurred a few times. The V and J genes are TRBV7-8 and TRBJ2-7; 9 bases fit TRBD1. Germline CDR1 and CDR2: SGHVS and FQNEAQ. CDR3 length equals 15 residues. Unmatched junction bases numbered 7, after V lost 3 bases and J lost 4 bases. The DNA for the CDR3 is TGTGCCAGCAGCTTCGATCCTGGACAGGGGTACGAGCAGTACTTC. It translates to CASSFDPGQGYEQYF.

The chain carries TRBV20-1 and TRBJ2-1, with 10 bases aligning to TRBD2. Trimming took 6 bases from V and 9 from J; bases not matched to a gene: 8. CDR3 length: 13 amino acids. CDR1 and CDR2 (germline): DFQATT, SNEGSKA (reference sequence). The chain's CDR3 is CSAQREGGSEQFF. CDR3 coding DNA: TGCAGTGCCCAGCGGGAGGGCGGGAGTGAGCAGTTCTTC.

The chain carries TRBV2 and TRBJ1-2; TRBD1 matches at 7 bases. The CDR3 is made up of 14 amino acids. CDR1 is SNHLY, CDR2 FYNNEI, per germline. The V and J ends lost 6 bases and 4 bases, in that order; junction bases with no gene match: 8. Written as DNA, the CDR3 is TGTGCCAGCAGAAGCGACAGGGTGACCTATGGCTACACCTTC. Its protein is CASRSDRVTYGYTF.

CDR3 nucleotide sequence: TGTGCCAGTTTCGAGGGGGCGGGCACTGAAGCTTTCTTT. Protein product: CASFEGAGTEAFF. The chain uses TRBV6-1 and TRBJ1-1; 7 nucleotides line up with TRBD1. After removal of 9 bases from V and 4 bases from J, the junction contained 8 bases not matched to a gene. The CDR3 covers 13 residues. Germline V gene lookup returns CDR1 MNHNS and CDR2 SASEGT.

This clonotype was seen more than once but under ten times. Here the CDR3 DNA reads TGCAGTGCTAGAGACCCCAAGGCTAGCACCCGTACGCAGTATTTT. As protein: CSARDPKASTRTQYF. The rearrangement uses TRBV20-1 and TRBJ2-3; a possible D gene is TRBD2 (5 bases). Germline assignment: CDR1 DFQATT and CDR2 SNEGSKA (reference sequence). Trimming took 0 bases from V and 8 from J, leaving 18 bases between them. CDR3 length: 15 amino acids.

CDR3 region: CASSLRTGGAYEQYF. The CDR3 DNA reads TGTGCCAGCAGCTTAAGGACAGGGGGCGCCTACGAGCAGTACTTC. The chain combines TRBV7-9 with TRBJ2-7; 11 bases are a match to TRBD1. CDR1 is SEHNR, CDR2 FQNEAQ, per germline (reference sequence). This CDR3 region has 15 residues. With 2 bases clipped from V and 2 bases from J, the junction kept 2 bases outside the gene matches.

This sequence joins TRBV27 and TRBJ1-1; maybe TRBD1 (5 bases). Germline CDR1 reads MNHEY; CDR2 reads SMNVEV (reference sequence). Between the trimmed V and J ends, which lost 3 bases and 10 bases, there was a span of 24 bases. There are 16 residues in the CDR3. The CDR3, as DNA: TGTGCCAGCAGTTTCCAAAGACCCTTAACAGGAAGAGGAGCTTTCTTT. Encoded protein: CASSFQRPLTGRGAFF.

This clonotype has just a few counts. The CDR3: CSARDKNNQPQHF. In nucleotides, the CDR3 is TGCAGTGCTAGAGACAAGAACAATCAGCCCCAGCATTTT. This chain uses TRBV20-1 with TRBJ1-5; D is unclear. V lost 0 bases and J 3 bases, leaving 6 bases between the germline ends. The CDR3 spans 13 residues. Germline CDR1 DFQATT, CDR2 SNEGSKA (reference sequence).

V is TRBV27 and J is TRBJ1-5; D is ambiguous. Germline-derived CDR1 and CDR2 are MNHEY and SMNVEV (reference sequence). The CDR3 contains 13 residues. Trimming left V 0 bases short and J 4 bases short, with 4 bases between. The CDR3 loop is CASSLSGNQPQHF. The DNA for the CDR3 is TGTGCCAGCAGTTTATCCGGGAATCAGCCCCAGCATTTT.

The V gene is TRBV4-1, the J gene TRBJ1-6; D remains ambiguous. V gave up 1 base and J gave up 5 bases, with 18 bases separating them. Germline CDR1 reads MGHRA; CDR2 reads YSYEKL. The CDR3 length is 18 residues. The CDR3 loop is CASSQVSGDRSNNSPLHF. CDR3 bases: TGCGCCAGCAGCCAAGTCAGTGGGGATCGGAGCAATAATTCACCCCTCCACTTT.

This chain joins TRBV20-1 and TRBJ2-7, with D unresolved. The CDR3 length is 15 residues. V was clipped by 3 bases and J by 3 bases, with 18 bases between them. CDR1 and CDR2 from the germline V gene are DFQATT and SNEGSKA (reference sequence). The CDR3 loop reads CSASDGPEPYYEQYF. The DNA for the CDR3 is TGCAGTGCTAGTGATGGGCCAGAGCCTTACTACGAGCAGTACTTC.

This clonotype was seen just once. The chain links TRBV28 to TRBJ1-2, with 10 bases aligning to TRBD1. After removal of 4 bases from V and 4 bases from J, the junction contained 9 bases not matched to a gene. The CDR3 length is 16 residues. Germline CDR1 and CDR2: MDHEN and SYDVKM. The CDR3 coding sequence is TGTGCCAGCAGTTCACAAGACAGGGGGCGCAGCTATGGCTACACCTTC. Translating it yields CASSSQDRGRSYGYTF.

This clonotype has only a few counts. V and J are TRBV6-1 and TRBJ2-7, with D perhaps matching TRBD1 or TRBD2 (5 bases each). Per germline, CDR1 MNHNS and CDR2 SASEGT. Deletions cut 1 base from V and 5 bases from J, with 15 bases between. CDR3 size: 15 residues. CDR3: CASSEGGAVFNEQYF. CDR3 nucleotides: TGTGCCAGCAGTGAAGGAGGGGCCGTTTTCAACGAGCAGTACTTC.

The J gene is TRBJ2-7, the V gene TRBV28, with TRBD2 matching over 15 bases. CDR1 is MDHEN, CDR2 SYDVKM, per germline. This CDR3 is 17 amino acids long. J gave up 2 bases and V 5 bases, and 7 bases lay outside the gene matches. In DNA form, the CDR3 reads TGTGCCAGCAGTCCAGCCGGGACTAGCGGGAGGCCCTACGAGCAGTACTTC. Translating it yields CASSPAGTSGRPYEQYF.

V and J are TRBV9 and TRBJ1-1; 9 positions agree with TRBD1. Germline V gene sequence: CDR1 SGDLS, CDR2 YYNGEE. V trimming: 4 bases; J trimming: 3 bases; junction bases outside the gene matches: 4. This CDR3 contains 14 residues. In DNA form, the CDR3 reads TGTGCCAGCAGCAAACAGGGGGCGCACACTGAAGCTTTCTTT. This translates into CASSKQGAHTEAFF.

The rearrangement uses TRBV5-4 and TRBJ1-4; 8 bases map to TRBD1. This CDR3 comprises 14 residues. The germline V gene encodes CDR1 SGHNT and CDR2 YYREEE (reference sequence). Trimming took 1 base from V and 7 from J; bases not matched to a gene: 3. The CDR3 here is CASSLQGAGEKLFF. CDR3 DNA: TGTGCCAGCAGCTTGCAGGGGGCCGGTGAAAAACTGTTTTTT.

J is TRBJ1-3 and V is TRBV10-3, with D unresolved. CDR1 and CDR2 from the germline V gene are ENHRY and SYGVKD. This CDR3 comprises 16 residues. V gave up 6 bases and J gave up 0 bases, with 15 bases separating them. CDR3 nucleotide sequence: TGTGCCATCAGGGAGCCCCGGTTGGGCTCTGGAAACACCATATATTTT. Translation: CAIREPRLGSGNTIYF.

This clonotype was detected only a few times. The chain uses TRBV7-8 and TRBJ1-1, with 9 positions matching TRBD1. CDR1 and CDR2 (germline): SGHVS, FQNEAQ. This CDR3 comprises 15 residues. The trim removed 5 bases at V and 2 bases at J, leaving 6 bases unmatched. The CDR3 sequence is CASSPPGQGNTEAFF. The CDR3 DNA is TGTGCCAGCAGCCCCCCGGGACAGGGAAACACTGAAGCTTTCTTT.

The chain links TRBV20-1 to TRBJ2-2; 8 bases agree with TRBD2. CDR3 length: 15 amino acids. Unmatched junction bases numbered 2, after V lost 2 bases and J lost 0 bases. CDR1 and CDR2 (germline): DFQATT, SNEGSKA (reference sequence). The CDR3 is CSARPAGANTGELFF. CDR3 sequence (DNA): TGCAGTGCTAGACCAGCGGGGGCGAACACCGGGGAGCTGTTTTTT.

The rearrangement links TRBV19 to TRBJ1-2; 12 nucleotides line up with TRBD1. The germline CDR1 and CDR2 sequences are LNHDA and SQIVND (reference sequence). J lost 3 bases, V lost 4 bases, and 9 bases had no gene match. The CDR3 is made up of 17 amino acids. The CDR3 DNA is TGTGCCAGTAGTACCCGGGACAGGGGGCTGGTGGACTATGGCTACACCTTC. This codes for CASSTRDRGLVDYGYTF.

This chain links TRBV12-3 or TRBV12-4 with TRBJ1-2, with 7 bases fitting TRBD1. The CDR3 consists of 14 residues. V lost 6 bases and J lost 5; bases outside the gene matches: 9. The CDR3 protein is CASSAARTGYGYTF. The CDR3 nucleotides are TGTGCCAGCAGCGCAGCTAGGACAGGATATGGCTACACCTTC.

This clonotype was recorded a few times. The rearrangement joins TRBV15 to TRBJ2-3, with 9 positions matching TRBD2. V was pared by 5 bases and J by 8 bases, with 2 bases of the junction left unmatched. CDR3 length: 12 amino acids. Per germline, CDR1 LNHNV and CDR2 YYDKDF (reference sequence). In nucleotides, the CDR3 is TGTGCCACCAGCTTTAGCGGGAGTACGCAGTATTTT. As protein: CATSFSGSTQYF. Filled out from reference TRBV15 and TRBJ2-3, the complete variable domain reads DAMVIQNPRYQVTQFGKPVTLSCSQTLNHNVMYWYQQKSSQAPKLLFHYYDKDFNNEADTPDNFQSRRPNTSFCFLDIRSPGLGDTAMYLCATSFSGSTQYFGPGTRLTVL.

This clonotype was seen only once. V and J are TRBV7-9 and TRBJ1-1; D call uncertain. This CDR3 is built from 18 residues. The germline V and J ends were trimmed by 5 bases and 0 bases, with 22 bases remaining between them. CDR1 and CDR2 from the germline V gene are SEHNR and FQNEAQ (reference sequence). The CDR3 sequence: CASSLPSLYNLLNTEAFF. The CDR3 nucleotides read TGTGCCAGCAGCCTCCCGTCCTTGTATAATCTACTGAACACTGAAGCTTTCTTT.

The V and J genes are TRBV20-1 and TRBJ1-5; D is perhaps TRBD1 (6 bases). Germline assignment: CDR1 DFQATT and CDR2 SNEGSKA (reference sequence). Trimming removed 0 bases from V and 7 bases from J, with 16 bases in between. The CDR3 totals 15 residues. CDR3 amino acids: CSARDPGGSGQPQHF. CDR3 sequence (DNA): TGCAGTGCTAGAGATCCTGGGGGCTCGGGGCAGCCCCAGCATTTT.

In DNA form, the CDR3 reads TGCGCCAGCAGCCGGGTTCAGCAAGAGACCCAGTACTTC. Protein sequence: CASSRVQQETQYF. The chain couples TRBV4-1 to TRBJ2-5; D not certain. Germline V gives CDR1 MGHRA, CDR2 YSYEKL. V dropped 4 bases and J dropped 2 bases, with 8 bases sitting between them. There are 13 residues in the CDR3.

The chain uses TRBV7-2 and TRBJ1-3; a weak D match, TRBD1 (6 bases). The CDR3 is made up of 16 amino acids. The germline V and J ends were trimmed by 1 base and 4 bases, with 14 bases remaining between them. Germline V CDR1 and CDR2: SGHTA, FQGNSA. CDR3 amino acids: CASSLEPGEGGNTIYF. The CDR3 DNA reads as TGTGCCAGCAGCTTAGAGCCAGGGGAAGGAGGAAACACCATATATTTT.

The rearrangement links TRBV7-2 to TRBJ1-2; D unresolved. The V gene lost 0 bases and the J gene lost 2 bases, with 10 bases spanning the gap. Germline V lookup: CDR1 SGHTA, CDR2 FQGNSA. This CDR3 has 15 amino acids. The DNA for the CDR3 is TGTGCCAGCAGCTTAGCAGGCGGTCAGAACTATGGCTACACCTTC. Translating gives CASSLAGGQNYGYTF.

The chain has TRBV24-1 and TRBJ2-2, with 12 bases identical to TRBD2. V trimming: 4 bases; J trimming: 11 bases; junction bases outside the gene matches: 1. The CDR3 extends over 13 amino acids. Per the germline V gene, CDR1 is KGHDR and CDR2 is SFDVKD. CDR3 amino acids: CATSDGLAGELFF. The CDR3 DNA follows: TGTGCCACCAGTGACGGACTAGCGGGAGAGCTGTTTTTT.